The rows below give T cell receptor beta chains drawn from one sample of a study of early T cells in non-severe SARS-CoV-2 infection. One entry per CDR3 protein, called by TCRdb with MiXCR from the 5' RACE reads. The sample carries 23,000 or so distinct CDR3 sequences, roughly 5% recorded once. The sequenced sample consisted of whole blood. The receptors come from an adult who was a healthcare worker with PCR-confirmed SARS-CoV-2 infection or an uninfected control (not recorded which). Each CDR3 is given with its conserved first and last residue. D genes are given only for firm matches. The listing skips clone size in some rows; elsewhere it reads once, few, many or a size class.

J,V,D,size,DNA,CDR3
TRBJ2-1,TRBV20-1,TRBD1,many,TGCAGTGCTAGCGTTAATGCTCAGGGGGCCTACAATGAGCAGTTCTTC,CSASVNAQGAYNEQFF
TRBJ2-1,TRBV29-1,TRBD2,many,TGCAGCGTGAAACTAGCGGGGCACAATGAGCAGTTCTTC,CSVKLAGHNEQFF
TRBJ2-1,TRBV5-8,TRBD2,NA,TGTGCCAGCAGCTTGGTACTAGCGGGAGAGCAGTTCTTC,CASSLVLAGEQFF
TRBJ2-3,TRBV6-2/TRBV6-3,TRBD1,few,TGTGCCAGCAGTTACCCTATCGACAGGGTTCAAACCCCGGGCACAGATACGCAGTATTTT,CASSYPIDRVQTPGTDTQYF
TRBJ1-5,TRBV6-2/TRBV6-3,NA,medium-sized,TGTGCCAGCAGTTACGGCGGGAGGGATAGCAATCAGCCCCAGCATTTT,CASSYGGRDSNQPQHF
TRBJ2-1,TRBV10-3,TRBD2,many,TGTGCCATCAGGCACCAGCGGGAGGTGTACAATGAGCAGTTCTTC,CAIRHQREVYNEQFF
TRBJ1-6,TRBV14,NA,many,TGTGCCAGCAGCCAAATCCTGAATTCACCCCTCCACTTT,CASSQILNSPLHF
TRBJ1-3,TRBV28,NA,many,TGTGCCAGCAGGCCCACTGGCGGGTTTGGAAACACCATATATTTT,CASRPTGGFGNTIYF
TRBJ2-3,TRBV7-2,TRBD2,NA,TGTGCCAGCAGCGCTGGGGGACTAGCGGGAGGGCCCCGGTATTTT,CASSAGGLAGGPRYF
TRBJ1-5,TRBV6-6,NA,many,TGTGCCAGCAGTTACCTGGGGGACAGCAATCAGCCCCAGCATTTT,CASSYLGDSNQPQHF
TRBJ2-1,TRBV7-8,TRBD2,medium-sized,TGTGCCAGCAGCCCCCGACTAGCGGGTATCTACAATGAGCAGTTCTTC,CASSPRLAGIYNEQFF
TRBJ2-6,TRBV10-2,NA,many,TGCGCCAGCAGTGAGTTTCAGCCCTCCTCTGGGGCCAACGTCCTGACTTTC,CASSEFQPSSGANVLTF
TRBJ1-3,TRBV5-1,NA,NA,TGCGCCAGCAGCTTGGAGAGCTCTGGAAACACCATATATTTT,CASSLESSGNTIYF
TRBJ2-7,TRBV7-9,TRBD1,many,TGTGCCAGCAGCGCACCGGGACAGGGTAACTCCGAGCAGTACTTC,CASSAPGQGNSEQYF
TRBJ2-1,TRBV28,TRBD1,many,TGTGCCAGCCTAACCCGCCCGGGACAGGGGGACAATGAGCAGTTCTTC,CASLTRPGQGDNEQFF
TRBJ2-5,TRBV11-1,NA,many,TGTGCCAGCAAAGGGCAAGAGACCCAGTACTTC,CASKGQETQYF
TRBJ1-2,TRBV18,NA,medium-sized,TGTGCCAGCTCACCACTCGCCACAGGCGACTATGGCTACACCTTC,CASSPLATGDYGYTF
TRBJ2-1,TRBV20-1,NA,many,TGCAGTGCTAGAGGGGGACGGCGTTACAATGAGCAGTTCTTC,CSARGGRRYNEQFF
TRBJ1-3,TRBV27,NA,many,TGTGCCAGCAAGGCAGGGTTGGATGGAAACACCATATATTTT,CASKAGLDGNTIYF
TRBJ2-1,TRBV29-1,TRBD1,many,TGCAGCGTAGGACCGGGACAGGGTATGGACAATGAGCAGTTCTTC,CSVGPGQGMDNEQFF
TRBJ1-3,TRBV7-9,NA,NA,TGTGCCAGCAGCTTTCCCAGGGGCTCTGGAAACACCATATATTTT,CASSFPRGSGNTIYF
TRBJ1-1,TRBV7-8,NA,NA,TGTGCCAGCAGCTGGGTCCGGGGTTCACTGAACACTGAAGCTTTCTTT,CASSWVRGSLNTEAFF
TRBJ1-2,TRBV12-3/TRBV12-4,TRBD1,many,TGTGCCAGCAGTCATACAGGGGGCATCTATGGCTACACCTTC,CASSHTGGIYGYTF
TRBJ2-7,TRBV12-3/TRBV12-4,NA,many,TGTGCCAGCAGCCGCCTGTCATTTGAGCAGTACTTC,CASSRLSFEQYF
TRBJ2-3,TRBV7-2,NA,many,TGTGCCAGCAGCTTAGCAGGGACCGGCCGCACAGATACGCAGTATTTT,CASSLAGTGRTDTQYF
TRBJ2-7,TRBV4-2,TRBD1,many,TGTGCCAGCAGCCAAGAGGGACAGGGATCCTACGAGCAGTACTTC,CASSQEGQGSYEQYF
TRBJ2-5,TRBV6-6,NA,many,TGTGCCAGCAGTGGCGGGGGACAGATCCAAGAGACCCAGTACTTC,CASSGGGQIQETQYF
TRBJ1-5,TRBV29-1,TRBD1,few,TGCAGCGTCTGTCAGGGGGCTGATCAGCCCCAGCATTTT,CSVCQGADQPQHF
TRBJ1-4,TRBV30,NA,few,TGTGCCTGGAGGTCGGTTGAGGTCGAAAAACTGTTTTTT,CAWRSVEVEKLFF
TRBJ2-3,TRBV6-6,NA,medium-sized,TGTGCCAGCAGGCCTGGACCCTTAGCAGATACGCAGTATTTT,CASRPGPLADTQYF
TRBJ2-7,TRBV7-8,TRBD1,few,TGTGCCAGCAGCGTAGAGACAGGGGTGAAGTACGAGCAGTACTTC,CASSVETGVKYEQYF
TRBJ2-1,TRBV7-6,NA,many,TGTGCCAGCAACCAGCGTCCTTCTAATTACAATGAGCAGTTCTTC,CASNQRPSNYNEQFF
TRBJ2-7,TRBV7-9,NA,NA,TGTGCCAGCGAAACAGGCCGCCTCTACGAGCAGTACTTC,CASETGRLYEQYF
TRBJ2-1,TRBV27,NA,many,TGTGCCAGCAGCCTTCCAGGAGGGGCTGAGCAGTTCTTC,CASSLPGGAEQFF
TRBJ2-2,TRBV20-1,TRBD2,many,TGCAGTGCTAAGCGGGAGGGCGGAGGCGGGGAGCTGTTTTTT,CSAKREGGGGELFF
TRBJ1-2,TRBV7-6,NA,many,TGTGCCAGCAGCCCGGGGGTAGGCTATGGCTACACCTTC,CASSPGVGYGYTF
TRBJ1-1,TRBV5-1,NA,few,TGCGCCAGCAGCTCTGGGGGGAACATGAACACTGAAGCTTTCTTT,CASSSGGNMNTEAFF
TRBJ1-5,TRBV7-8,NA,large,TGTGCCAGCAGCCGGGGGAACAATCAGCCCCAGCATTTT,CASSRGNNQPQHF
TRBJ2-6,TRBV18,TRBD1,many,TGTGCCAGCTCACCCCCCGGGACAGGGGTTTCTGGGGCCAACGTCCTGACTTTC,CASSPPGTGVSGANVLTF
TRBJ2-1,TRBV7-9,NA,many,TGTGCCAGCAGCTCTTTGCGTGGAACGACCTACAATGAGCAGTTCTTC,CASSSLRGTTYNEQFF
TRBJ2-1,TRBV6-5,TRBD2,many,TGTGCCAGCAGTTACGGGTCGGGAGGAAACAATGAGCAGTTCTTC,CASSYGSGGNNEQFF
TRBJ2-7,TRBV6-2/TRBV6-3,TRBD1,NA,TGTGCCAGCAGTTACTCCAGGACAGGGACCGATTCCTACGAGCAGTACTTC,CASSYSRTGTDSYEQYF
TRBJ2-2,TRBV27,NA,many,TGTGCCAGCAGTCCCACAGGGCACGGAGGAACCGGGGAGCTGTTTTTT,CASSPTGHGGTGELFF
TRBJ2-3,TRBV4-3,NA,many,TGCGCCAGCAGCCAAGAGGTGGGGGAGGCGGGAGATACGCAGTATTTT,CASSQEVGEAGDTQYF
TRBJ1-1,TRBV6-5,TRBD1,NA,TGTGCCAGCAGTGGACAGGTCAGGGTGAGAACTGAAGCTTTCTTT,CASSGQVRVRTEAFF
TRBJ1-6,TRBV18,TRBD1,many,TGTGCCAGCTCACCGGGACAGGGAGGTTCACCCCTCCACTTT,CASSPGQGGSPLHF
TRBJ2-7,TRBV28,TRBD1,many,TGTGCCAGCAGTACTAGAGAATTAGACAGGGACCACGAGCAGTACTTC,CASSTRELDRDHEQYF
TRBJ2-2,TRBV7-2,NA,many,TGTGCCAGCAGCTTCGGAGACTCGAACACCGGGGAGCTGTTTTTT,CASSFGDSNTGELFF
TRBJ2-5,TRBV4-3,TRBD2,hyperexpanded,TGCGCCAGCAGCCAGACTAGCGGGAGGGGAGAGACCCAGTACTTC,CASSQTSGRGETQYF
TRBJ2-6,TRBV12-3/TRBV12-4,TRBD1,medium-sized,TGTGCCAGCAGTTCTGGGACAGGGAGGTTCGCTGGGGCCAACGTCCTGACTTTC,CASSSGTGRFAGANVLTF
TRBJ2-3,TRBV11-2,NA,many,TGTGCCAGCAGCGGGGGAGTAAGTGCGGGATCCACAGATACGCAGTATTTT,CASSGGVSAGSTDTQYF
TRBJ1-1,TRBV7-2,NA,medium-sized,TGTGCCAGCAGCTTCCCCGTTCAAGAAATGAACACTGAAGCTTTCTTT,CASSFPVQEMNTEAFF
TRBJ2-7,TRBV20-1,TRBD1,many,TGCAGTGCCTTAAAAGAAAGCGGGACAGGGTACGAGCAGTACTTC,CSALKESGTGYEQYF
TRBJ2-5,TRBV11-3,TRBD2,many,TGTGCCAGCAGCCCGGGGACTAGCGGGAGATTTCAGGAGACCCAGTACTTC,CASSPGTSGRFQETQYF
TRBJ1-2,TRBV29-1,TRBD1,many,TGCAGCGTCTATGGACAGGGATGGGGAGGCTACACCTTC,CSVYGQGWGGYTF
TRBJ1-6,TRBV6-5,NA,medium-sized,TGTGCCAGCAGTTCAGGACCGTCCCAAAATTCACCCCTCCACTTT,CASSSGPSQNSPLHF
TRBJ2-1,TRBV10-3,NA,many,TGTGCCATAGTCGGGAATCACAATGAGCAGTTCTTC,CAIVGNHNEQFF
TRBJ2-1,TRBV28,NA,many,TGTGCCAGCAGTTTAGTGTCCTATGAGCAGTTCTTC,CASSLVSYEQFF